Each of the 28 T cell receptor beta chains below was sequenced from the same sample in a study of blood T cell repertoires in COVID-19. The data were produced by immunoSEQ multiplex PCR, yet TCRdb's version contains in-frame clones alone and is incomplete. The table has about 250,000 clones, about 91% seen once. The sample taken for sequencing was peripheral blood. These receptors were collected from a man older than 75 with acute or convalescent COVID-19.

The chain employs TRBV4-3 and TRBJ1-2; 9 positions agree with TRBD1. There are 12 residues in the CDR3. CDR1 is LGHNA, CDR2 YSLEER, per germline. V was clipped by 1 base and J by 12 bases; unmatched bases: 3. The CDR3 DNA follows: TGCGCCAGCAGCCAAGGGGACAGGGTACACACCTTC. It is translated as CASSQGDRVHTF.

This clone turned up a few times. The chain links TRBV4-2 to TRBJ1-2; a possible D gene is TRBD1 (5 bases). CDR3 length equals 16 residues. The germline gives CDR1 LGHNA, CDR2 YNFKEQ. Trimming took 1 base from V and 7 from J, leaving 19 bases between them. The CDR3 bases are TGTGCCAGCAGCCAAGTTACTCTGCAGGGTATGGCTGGCTACACCTTC. Its translation: CASSQVTLQGMAGYTF.

The rearrangement links TRBV7-2 to TRBJ1-1; D ambiguous. Trimming removed 5 bases from V and 3 bases from J, with 10 bases in between. This CDR3 spans 13 amino acids. Germline V gene data show CDR1 as SGHTA and CDR2 as FQGNSA. The DNA for the CDR3 is TGTGCCAGCAGCCGAACTGTGGACACTGAAGCTTTCTTT. It encodes CASSRTVDTEAFF. Complete variable domain (other parts from reference TRBV7-2 and TRBJ1-1): GAGVSQSPSNKVTEKGKDVELRCDPISGHTALYWYRQSLGQGLEFLIYFQGNSAPDKSGLPSDRFSAERTGGSVSTLTIQRTQQEDSAVYLCASSRTVDTEAFFGQGTRLTVV.

The chain links TRBV7-9 to TRBJ1-4, with 9 positions matching TRBD1. Germline V gene lookup returns CDR1 SEHNR and CDR2 FQNEAQ (reference sequence). J gave up 8 bases and V 5 bases, and 9 bases lay outside the gene matches. The length of the CDR3 is 15 residues. The CDR3 spells CASSTVGQGIEKLFF. The CDR3 DNA sequence: TGTGCCAGCAGCACGGTAGGACAGGGGATAGAAAAACTGTTTTTT.

The table lists this clone with a count of one. The rearrangement links TRBV2 to TRBJ1-4; D not resolved. The CDR3 has 15 residues. Trimming pared 7 bases from V and 4 bases from J, leaving 16 bases between. Germline assignment: CDR1 SNHLY and CDR2 FYNNEI. The CDR3 DNA reads as TGTGCCAGCACCGCTTGGGCTCGTGGTAATGAAAAACTGTTTTTT. It encodes CASTAWARGNEKLFF.

The chain recombines TRBV7-2 with TRBJ2-2; 8 bases are a match to TRBD1. Germline-derived CDR1 and CDR2 are SGHTA and FQGNSA. V lost 2 bases and J lost 3; bases outside the gene matches: 5. The CDR3 has 16 amino acids. The CDR3 bases are TGTGCCAGCAGCTTACAGGGGGCGATCGACACCGGGGAGCTGTTTTTT. The encoded protein is CASSLQGAIDTGELFF.

DNA for the CDR3: TGTGCCAGCAGCATATGGACAGGACAAGAGACCCAGTACTTC. Protein sequence: CASSIWTGQETQYF. The chain is built from TRBV7-6 and TRBJ2-5, with 7 bases lining up with TRBD1. Germline values: CDR1 SGHVS, CDR2 FNYEAQ. This CDR3 region has 14 residues. Trimming cost V 5 bases and J 2 bases; bases outside gene matches: 5.

This chain connects TRBV11-2 to TRBJ1-3; a weak D match, TRBD1 (5 bases). The ends were cut back, 0 bases at V and 0 bases at J, with 21 bases in the middle. In germline, CDR1 is SGHAT, CDR2 FQNNGV. The CDR3 extends over 20 amino acids. CDR3: CASSLENYRTRVFSGNTIYF. CDR3 nucleotide sequence: TGTGCCAGCAGCTTAGAGAATTACAGGACCCGAGTTTTCTCTGGAAACACCATATATTTT.

This chain uses TRBV4-3 with TRBJ2-5; D not resolved. The CDR3 has 15 residues. CDR1 is LGHNA, CDR2 YSLEER, per germline. V was clipped by 1 base and J by 5 bases, with 14 bases between them. CDR3 protein: CASSQVESPKETQYF. The CDR3 DNA reads as TGCGCCAGCAGCCAAGTTGAGTCGCCCAAGGAGACCCAGTACTTC.

Here the CDR3 DNA reads TGTGCCAGCAGCTTGGGAGGATTCTCTGGAAACACCATATATTTT. The encoded protein is CASSLGGFSGNTIYF. The rearrangement joins TRBV5-5 to TRBJ1-3; D uncertain. V was shortened by 0 bases and J by 0 bases, with 7 bases between the two germline ends. This CDR3 contains 15 residues. The germline gives CDR1 SGHKS, CDR2 YYEKEE (reference sequence).

The CDR3, as DNA: TGTGCCAGCGGAGTCTACGAGCAGTACTTC. Its translation is CASGVYEQYF. This chain links TRBV3-1 (or the pseudogene TRBV3-2) with TRBJ2-7; D gene ambiguous. Trimming stripped 8 bases from V and 3 bases from J, with 5 bases between. The germline V gene has CDR1 LGHDT and CDR2 YNNKEL (reference sequence). The CDR3 has 10 amino acids.

The chain is built from TRBV6-1 and TRBJ2-7; the match to TRBD2 covers 10 bases. Germline V gives CDR1 MNHNS, CDR2 SASEGT. The CDR3 loop spans 15 amino acids. Losses at the gene ends were 7 bases for V and 4 bases for J; bases not matched to a gene: 10. This CDR3 reads CASTAAGTSAYEQYF. CDR3 DNA sequence: TGTGCCAGCACTGCTGCCGGGACTAGCGCTTACGAGCAGTACTTC.

The CDR3 sequence is CASSRSWGLQETQYF. DNA for the CDR3: TGTGCCAGCAGCCGGAGTTGGGGGCTCCAAGAGACCCAGTACTTC. V usage is TRBV7-2 and J usage is TRBJ2-5, with D perhaps matching TRBD1 (6 bases). The CDR3 has 15 residues. Trimming stripped 5 bases from V and 1 base from J, with 14 bases between. Germline V CDR1 and CDR2: SGHTA, FQGNSA.

The chain joins TRBV19 to TRBJ1-2, with unresolved D. Germline V lookup: CDR1 LNHDA, CDR2 SQIVND (reference sequence). This CDR3 is 14 amino acids long. V lost 2 bases to trimming and J lost 8 bases, with 15 bases between them. CDR3 bases: TGTGCCAGTAGTATATGGGCCGTGGCTGGCGGCTACACCTTC. Amino acids: CASSIWAVAGGYTF.

This clone was counted between two and nine times. The V gene is TRBV7-2, the J gene TRBJ1-2; 7 bases are shared with TRBD1. The CDR3 totals 15 residues. V shed 1 base and J 0 bases; nucleotides not matched to a gene: 2. Germline V gives CDR1 SGHTA, CDR2 FQGNSA. The CDR3 is CASSLGDRANYGYTF. In nucleotides, the CDR3 is TGTGCCAGCAGCTTAGGGGACAGAGCTAACTATGGCTACACCTTC.

This chain connects TRBV5-4 to TRBJ1-2; 8 bases match TRBD1. The CDR3 spans 13 residues. V was clipped by 4 bases and J by 6 bases; unmatched bases: 5. Germline loops: CDR1 SGHNT, CDR2 YYREEE (reference sequence). DNA of the CDR3: TGTGCCAGCAGCCATCAGGGGGCAGATGGCTACACCTTC. Protein product: CASSHQGADGYTF.

The chain couples TRBV27 to TRBJ2-3, with D maybe TRBD2 (6 bases). CDR1 MNHEY and CDR2 SMNVEV come from the germline V gene (reference sequence). The CDR3 length is 15 residues. V was trimmed by 4 bases and J by 1 base, leaving 12 bases between them. CDR3 residues: CASSSPGLRTDTQYF. For the CDR3, the DNA is TGTGCCAGCAGTTCCCCGGGACTTCGCACAGATACGCAGTATTTT.

J is TRBJ1-5 and V is TRBV12-5; D may be TRBD1 (6 bases). V lost 9 bases, J lost 3 bases, and 24 bases lay in between. The CDR3 runs to 17 residues. Per germline, CDR1 LGHNT and CDR2 FRNRAP. The CDR3 protein is CASSSPPGGAFNQPQHF. Here the CDR3 DNA reads TGTGCTAGCTCCTCGCCCCCGGGGGGGGCTTTCAATCAGCCCCAGCATTTT. The whole variable domain, filled in from reference TRBV12-5 and TRBJ1-5, reads DARVTQTPRHKVTEMGQEVTMRCQPILGHNTVFWYRQTMMQGLELLAYFRNRAPLDDSGMPKDRFSAEMPDATLATLKIQPSEPRDSAVYFCASSSPPGGAFNQPQHFGDGTRLSIL.

The chain joins TRBV9 to TRBJ2-1; 7 nucleotides line up with TRBD2. This CDR3 has 15 residues. Germline V lookup: CDR1 SGDLS, CDR2 YYNGEE. With V trimmed by 0 bases and J by 5 bases, 5 bases remained unmatched. The CDR3 loop reads CASSVGLALNNEQFF. CDR3 in DNA: TGTGCCAGCAGCGTAGGACTAGCCCTTAACAATGAGCAGTTCTTC.

The chain employs TRBV7-9 and TRBJ2-2; 10 positions match TRBD2. CDR1 SEHNR and CDR2 FQNEAQ come from the germline V gene (reference sequence). The CDR3 contains 16 residues. V lost 5 bases and J lost 7; bases outside the gene matches: 10. This chain's CDR3 is CASSPSLAGESGELFF. Written as DNA, the CDR3 is TGTGCCAGCAGCCCGAGTCTAGCGGGAGAGAGCGGGGAGCTGTTTTTT.

This chain links TRBV2 with TRBJ2-1; D might be TRBD1 (5 bases). Germline CDR1 is SNHLY and CDR2 is FYNNEI. The length of the CDR3 is 14 residues. Deletions cut 7 bases from V and 7 bases from J, with 17 bases between. This CDR3 reads CASKDIELGNEQFF. The CDR3 region has the DNA TGTGCCAGCAAGGACATAGAATTAGGGAATGAGCAGTTCTTC.

V is TRBV6-5 and J is TRBJ1-1; possibly TRBD1 for D (5 bases). Germline V gives CDR1 MNHEY, CDR2 SVGAGI. V gave up 4 bases and J gave up 4 bases, with 16 bases separating them. This CDR3 region has 15 residues. The CDR3 reads CASSSSSTGGTEAFF. Written as DNA, the CDR3 is TGTGCCAGCAGTTCCTCAAGCACCGGGGGCACTGAAGCTTTCTTT.

The J gene is TRBJ1-5, the V gene TRBV6-5; D remains ambiguous. Looked up from germline, CDR1 is MNHEY and CDR2 is SVGAGI. V lost 7 bases to trimming and J lost 3 bases, with 16 bases between them. The CDR3 extends over 15 amino acids. The CDR3 loop reads CASKAGGSANQPQHF. The CDR3 DNA follows: TGTGCCAGCAAAGCAGGAGGCAGCGCCAATCAGCCCCAGCATTTT.

This rearrangement joins TRBV29-1 to TRBJ2-5; 7 bases agree with TRBD2. The germline gives CDR1 SQVTM, CDR2 ANQGSEA. V shed 2 bases, J shed 5 bases, and the junction held 5 bases outside the gene matches. The CDR3 spans 13 residues. CDR3 nucleotides: TGCAGCGTTGAACCCGTGGGGGGGGAGACCCAGTACTTC. Its translation is CSVEPVGGETQYF.

The chain recombines TRBV28 with TRBJ1-5, with D perhaps matching TRBD1 (6 bases). Deletions cut 5 bases from V and 5 bases from J, with 13 bases between. CDR1 is MDHEN and CDR2 is SYDVKM in the germline V gene. The CDR3 is 14 amino acids. The CDR3 region is CASSPYRVDQPQHF. The CDR3 region has the DNA TGTGCCAGCAGTCCTTACAGGGTTGATCAGCCCCAGCATTTT.

V and J are TRBV7-3 and TRBJ2-6; D remains ambiguous. There are 14 residues in the CDR3. Germline CDR1 and CDR2: SGHTA and FQGTGA. The germline V and J ends were trimmed by 5 bases and 1 base, with 6 bases remaining between them. The CDR3 loop is CASSPGSGANVLTF. For the CDR3, the DNA is TGTGCCAGCAGCCCCGGGTCTGGGGCCAACGTCCTGACTTTC. Variable domain in full (rest from reference TRBV7-3 and TRBJ2-6): GAGVSQTPSNKVTEKGKYVELRCDPISGHTALYWYRQSLGQGPEFLIYFQGTGAADDSGLPNDRFFAVRPEGSVSTLKIQRTERGDSAVYLCASSPGSGANVLTFGAGSRLTVL.

The gene calls are TRBV6-5 and TRBJ1-5, with D maybe TRBD1 (6 bases). The V gene's germline CDR1 is MNHEY and CDR2 SVGAGI. This CDR3 has 13 residues. V lost 6 bases, J lost 7 bases, and 13 bases lay in between. The CDR3 coding sequence is TGTGCCAGCAGAGACAGGTCTGAACAGCCCCAGCATTTT. This sequence encodes CASRDRSEQPQHF.

The J gene is TRBJ2-2, the V gene TRBV19, with D maybe TRBD2 (5 bases). Per germline, CDR1 LNHDA and CDR2 SQIVND (reference sequence). Between the trimmed V and J ends, which lost 8 bases and 3 bases, there was a span of 19 bases. The CDR3 has 16 residues. The CDR3, as DNA: TGTGCCAGTGCGGGTCTTTTCGCAACTGACACCGGGGAGCTGTTTTTT. Amino acid sequence: CASAGLFATDTGELFF.